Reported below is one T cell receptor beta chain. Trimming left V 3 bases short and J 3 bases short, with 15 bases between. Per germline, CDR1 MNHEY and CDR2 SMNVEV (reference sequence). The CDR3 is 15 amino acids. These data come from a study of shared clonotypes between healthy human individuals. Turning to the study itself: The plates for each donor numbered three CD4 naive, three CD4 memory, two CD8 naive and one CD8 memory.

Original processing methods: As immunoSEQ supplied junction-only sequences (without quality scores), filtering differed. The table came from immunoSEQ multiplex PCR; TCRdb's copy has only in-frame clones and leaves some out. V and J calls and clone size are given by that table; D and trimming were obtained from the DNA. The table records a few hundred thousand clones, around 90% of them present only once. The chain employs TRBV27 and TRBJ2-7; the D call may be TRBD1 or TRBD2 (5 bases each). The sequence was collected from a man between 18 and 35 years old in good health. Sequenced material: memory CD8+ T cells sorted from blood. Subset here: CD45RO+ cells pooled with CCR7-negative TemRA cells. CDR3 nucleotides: TGTGCCAGCAGTTTTGGGGACCCCTCATTCTACGAGCAGTACTTC. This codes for CASSFGDPSFYEQYF.